This entry lists 28 T cell receptor beta chains sequenced from one sample in a study of blood T cell repertoires in COVID-19. The repertoire was sequenced with immunoSEQ multiplex PCR; TCRdb's copy has only in-frame clones and lacks some. In the table there are 150,000 to 200,000 clones, around 75% of which are singletons. Sequencing was carried out using peripheral blood. These receptors all come from a woman aged 40 to 50 with COVID-19, enrolled during active disease.

The chain employs TRBV7-9 and TRBJ2-2; D remains ambiguous. V was cut by 2 bases and J by 2 bases, with 9 bases left in between. There are 15 residues in the CDR3. Germline CDR1 SEHNR, CDR2 FQNEAQ (reference sequence). CDR3 DNA: TGTGCCAGCAGCTTAAGGCAGGCCAACACCGGGGAGCTGTTTTTT. This sequence encodes CASSLRQANTGELFF.

The rearrangement joins TRBV5-4 to TRBJ1-6; TRBD1 aligns across 8 bases. Germline V gene sequence: CDR1 SGHNT, CDR2 YYREEE (reference sequence). The CDR3 has 18 residues. V gave up 2 bases and J gave up 1 base; unmatched junction bases: 8. CDR3 in DNA: TGTGCCAGCAGCTTCGGACAGGGATCAAGGTCCTATAATTCACCCCTCCACTTT. Protein product: CASSFGQGSRSYNSPLHF.

This rearrangement joins TRBV3-1 (or the pseudogene TRBV3-2) to TRBJ2-7; 8 nucleotides line up with TRBD1. V shed 4 bases and J 1 base; nucleotides not matched to a gene: 3. Looked up from germline, CDR1 is LGHDT and CDR2 is YNNKEL (reference sequence). This CDR3 is built from 14 residues. The CDR3 spells CASSLGTGSYEQYF. CDR3 nucleotides: TGTGCCAGCAGCCTGGGGACAGGTTCCTACGAGCAGTACTTC.

This rearrangement joins TRBV5-1 to TRBJ2-7; 8 nucleotides align to TRBD2. Trimming cost V 0 bases and J 5 bases; bases outside gene matches: 4. This CDR3 is 14 amino acids long. Germline lookup yields CDR1 SGHRS and CDR2 YFSETQ. In DNA, the CDR3 is TGCGCCAGCAGCTTGGGGACTAGCCCGGACGAGCAGTACTTC. Its translation: CASSLGTSPDEQYF.

The chain uses TRBV5-1 and TRBJ1-1; D ambiguous. CDR1 is SGHRS and CDR2 is YFSETQ in the germline V gene. The CDR3 extends over 14 amino acids. Trimming shortened V by 0 bases and J by 1 base, and 7 bases separated the two germline ends. This CDR3 is CASSLGGQNTEAFF. DNA for the CDR3: TGCGCCAGCAGCTTGGGCGGGCAGAACACTGAAGCTTTCTTT.

This chain uses TRBV5-1 with TRBJ2-1, with 9 bases fitting TRBD2. This CDR3 spans 16 amino acids. V was pared by 0 bases and J by 6 bases, with 7 bases of the junction left unmatched. Germline CDR1 reads SGHRS; CDR2 reads YFSETQ. CDR3 amino acids: CASSLVPASGVNEQFF. The DNA of the CDR3 is TGCGCCAGCAGCTTGGTGCCGGCTAGCGGGGTCAATGAGCAGTTCTTC.

J is TRBJ2-7 and V is TRBV10-3; 7 bases are shared with TRBD1. Germline CDR1 ENHRY, CDR2 SYGVKD. V gave up 11 bases and J gave up 3 bases; unmatched junction bases: 10. This CDR3 is built from 13 residues. CDR3 DNA: TGTGCCTCCAGACCCCCAGGGGGCTACGAGCAGTACTTC. Its translation is CASRPPGGYEQYF.

The chain has TRBV18 and TRBJ1-1; 10 bases align to TRBD1. Per germline, CDR1 KGHSH and CDR2 LQKENI. The CDR3 totals 15 residues. Germline trimming cut 3 bases from V and 3 bases from J; bases unmatched to any gene: 4. The CDR3 spells CASSPRTGGDTEAFF. CDR3 DNA: TGTGCCAGCTCACCCCGGACAGGGGGGGACACTGAAGCTTTCTTT.

CDR3 sequence reads: CASSEARQETQYF. In DNA, the CDR3 is TGCGCCAGCAGTGAGGCGCGGCAAGAGACCCAGTACTTC. The chain carries TRBV10-2 and TRBJ2-5; no reliable D call. With 2 bases removed from V and 2 bases from J, the gap between germline ends came to 6 bases. Germline-derived CDR1 and CDR2 are WSHSY and SAAADI. The CDR3 sequence is 13 residues long.

This clone was observed a single time. The V gene is TRBV5-6, the J gene TRBJ2-3, with D perhaps TRBD1 (6 bases). This CDR3 comprises 13 residues. V was pared by 6 bases and J by 2 bases, with 10 bases between. In germline, CDR1 is SGHDT, CDR2 YYEEEE. The CDR3 loop reads CASNRVLTDTQYF. The CDR3 nucleotides are TGTGCCAGCAACAGGGTTCTCACAGATACGCAGTATTTT.

The chain uses TRBV5-1 and TRBJ2-3; TRBD2 matches 7 bases. Per the germline V gene, CDR1 is SGHRS and CDR2 is YFSETQ. With V trimmed by 4 bases and J by 2 bases, 10 bases remained unmatched. The CDR3 has 16 residues. The CDR3 nucleotides read TGCGCCAGCAGCCCGGGAGCTAGCGGCTACACAGATACGCAGTATTTT. Its protein is CASSPGASGYTDTQYF.

The rearrangement uses TRBV7-2 and TRBJ2-4; 12 nucleotides match TRBD1. This CDR3 region has 14 residues. J gave up 7 bases and V 4 bases, and 2 bases lay outside the gene matches. Germline CDR1 reads SGHTA; CDR2 reads FQGNSA. CDR3: CASSWGQGANIQYF. The CDR3 DNA reads TGTGCCAGCAGCTGGGGACAGGGGGCGAACATTCAGTACTTC.

The chain has TRBV5-1 and TRBJ2-7; TRBD2 is a possible D gene (6 bases). Per the germline V gene, CDR1 is SGHRS and CDR2 is YFSETQ. Deletions cut 3 bases from V and 2 bases from J, with 15 bases between. The CDR3 totals 15 residues. This CDR3 reads CASSSPRRGPYEQYF. The CDR3 coding sequence is TGCGCCAGCAGCTCACCGCGGAGGGGACCCTACGAGCAGTACTTC. Complete variable domain (other parts from reference TRBV5-1 and TRBJ2-7): KAGVTQTPRYLIKTRGQQVTLSCSPISGHRSVSWYQQTPGQGLQFLFEYFSETQRNKGNFPGRFSGRQFSNSRSEMNVSTLELGDSALYLCASSSPRRGPYEQYFGPGTRLTVT.

The chain is built from TRBV29-1 and TRBJ1-5; D is perhaps TRBD1 (5 bases). Trimming shortened V by 4 bases and J by 6 bases, and 13 bases separated the two germline ends. CDR3 length: 13 amino acids. The germline V gene has CDR1 SQVTM and CDR2 ANQGSEA. The chain's CDR3 is CSVVSGDGQPQHF. The CDR3 DNA follows: TGCAGCGTTGTCTCGGGGGATGGTCAGCCCCAGCATTTT.

J is TRBJ2-7 and V is TRBV2, with TRBD1 matching over 7 bases. The CDR3 totals 14 residues. Germline V gives CDR1 SNHLY, CDR2 FYNNEI. Trimming took 5 bases from V and 1 from J; bases not matched to a gene: 5. In nucleotides, the CDR3 is TGTGCCAGCAGTCGGACAGGACCTTCCTACGAGCAGTACTTC. This translates into CASSRTGPSYEQYF.

The CDR3 sequence is CASSRQVGNQPQHF. The CDR3 DNA sequence: TGTGCCAGCAGCCGACAGGTGGGCAATCAGCCCCAGCATTTT. This sequence joins TRBV2 and TRBJ1-5, with D perhaps TRBD1 (6 bases). The CDR3 covers 14 residues. V gave up 6 bases and J gave up 2 bases, with 11 bases separating them. CDR1 is SNHLY, CDR2 FYNNEI, per germline.

A few counts support this clone. The chain has TRBV18 and TRBJ2-7, with D tentatively TRBD2 (6 bases). This CDR3 is 15 amino acids long. CDR1 KGHSH and CDR2 LQKENI come from the germline V gene. V was clipped by 6 bases and J by 2 bases, with 17 bases between them. The CDR3 DNA is TGTGCCAGCTCGGGGCGGGGTAGCGGAGCCTACGAGCAGTACTTC. Its protein is CASSGRGSGAYEQYF.

The chain uses TRBV5-6 and TRBJ2-2, with D possibly being TRBD2 (5 bases). The germline V gene has CDR1 SGHDT and CDR2 YYEEEE. The CDR3 is 14 residues long. Trimming shortened V by 4 bases and J by 1 base, and 8 bases separated the two germline ends. As DNA, the CDR3 is TGTGCCAGCAGCAGGGAGTGGAACACCGGGGAGCTGTTTTTT. Protein: CASSREWNTGELFF.

This clone showed up just a few times. Here the CDR3 DNA reads TGCGCCAGCAGCTCGCCGGGAGAGCAGTACTTC. It codes for CASSSPGEQYF. The V gene is TRBV10-1, the J gene TRBJ2-7; tentative D call: TRBD2 (5 bases). CDR1 and CDR2 (germline): WNHNN, SYGVQD (reference sequence). V lost 6 bases, J lost 7 bases, and 10 bases lay in between. The CDR3 consists of 11 residues.

This chain joins TRBV6-2 or TRBV6-3 and TRBJ2-4, with 11 bases that match TRBD2. The V and J ends lost 0 bases and 8 bases, in that order; junction bases with no gene match: 0. The CDR3 length is 14 residues. CDR1 is MNHEY, CDR2 SVGEGT, per germline. The CDR3 protein is CASSYSLAGDIQYF. The CDR3 nucleotides read TGTGCCAGCAGTTACTCACTAGCGGGGGACATTCAGTACTTC.

A few counts support this clone. V usage is TRBV6-5 and J usage is TRBJ2-7; 13 bases agree with TRBD2. Trimming cost V 8 bases and J 2 bases; bases outside gene matches: 3. The CDR3 extends over 14 amino acids. CDR1 and CDR2 (germline): MNHEY, SVGAGI. CDR3 sequence (DNA): TGTGCCAGCTCACTAGCGGGAGGGCCCTACGAGCAGTACTTC. It codes for CASSLAGGPYEQYF.

This clone showed up just a few times. This sequence joins TRBV21-1 and TRBJ1-3. TRBV21-1 is annotated as a pseudogene. The CDR3 contains 17 residues. CDR3 in amino acids: CASSKGGITGLRNTIYF. CDR3 DNA sequence: TGTGCCAGCAGCAAAGGGGGGATCACGGGACTCAGGAACACCATATATTTT.

The chain uses TRBV6-5 and TRBJ2-3; weak D call: TRBD1 (5 bases). There are 15 residues in the CDR3. Germline-derived CDR1 and CDR2 are MNHEY and SVGAGI. Trimming left V 2 bases short and J 0 bases short, with 9 bases between. The DNA for the CDR3 is TGTGCCAGCAGTTACCAGGGCCCGAGCACAGATACGCAGTATTTT. Translated, it gives CASSYQGPSTDTQYF.

The chain's CDR3 is CASSLGQGEKLFF. In nucleotides, the CDR3 is TGTGCCAGCAGCTTGGGACAGGGCGAAAAACTGTTTTTT. J is TRBJ1-4 and V is TRBV11-2, with TRBD1 matching over 9 bases. This CDR3 has 13 residues. The trim removed 3 bases at V and 8 bases at J, leaving 1 base unmatched. Germline CDR1 SGHAT, CDR2 FQNNGV.

The genes are TRBV7-3 and TRBJ2-1; TRBD1 aligns across 7 bases. This CDR3 contains 14 residues. J gave up 6 bases and V 2 bases, and 4 bases lay outside the gene matches. CDR1 SGHTA and CDR2 FQGTGA come from the germline V gene. The CDR3 DNA reads TGTGCCAGCAGCTTAGACAGGGAGAGCAATGAGCAGTTCTTC. Translated, it gives CASSLDRESNEQFF.

Of note for this clone: The sample holds other DNA sequences that translate to the same CDR3. The chain carries TRBV3-1 (or the pseudogene TRBV3-2) and TRBJ1-1; perhaps TRBD1 as D (6 bases). V lost 1 base, J lost 4 bases, and 7 bases lay in between. Germline CDR1 reads LGHDT; CDR2 reads YNNKEL (reference sequence). The CDR3 consists of 13 residues. The CDR3 nucleotides are TGTGCCAGCAGCCAAGTCAGGGGCACTGAAGCTTTCTTT. This sequence encodes CASSQVRGTEAFF.

Only one count was recorded for this clone. The chain combines TRBV18 with TRBJ1-6; D is possibly TRBD1 (6 bases). Germline V lookup: CDR1 KGHSH, CDR2 LQKENI. This CDR3 contains 18 residues. V lost 1 base and J 5 bases, leaving 18 bases between the germline ends. CDR3 protein: CASSPRVPRDTNNSPLHF. CDR3 nucleotide sequence: TGTGCCAGCTCACCACGGGTCCCTCGGGACACCAATAATTCACCCCTCCACTTT.

The chain has TRBV2 and TRBJ1-5, with D possibly matching TRBD1 (5 bases). CDR1 is SNHLY, CDR2 FYNNEI, per germline. The CDR3 contains 14 residues. The germline V and J ends were trimmed by 2 bases and 7 bases, with 12 bases remaining between them. DNA for the CDR3: TGTGCCAGCAGTGAATATGGGGGGGGACAGCCCCAGCATTTT. Protein: CASSEYGGGQPQHF.